Below are 18 T cell receptor beta chains sequenced from a single sample in a study of blood T cells in healthy people across ages. Together with a sample-barcoded 5' primer, a J-beta primer mix was included in a second PCR lasting about 6 to 11 cycles. TCRdb re-called the 5' RACE reads with MiXCR, one entry per CDR3 protein. The table has around 2 million distinct CDR3 sequences, approximately 40% seen once. Sequencing was done on a sample of blood. The source is a human donor in good health.

In its sample, this clonotype was seen a few times. The chain couples TRBV5-1 to TRBJ2-3; possible D gene TRBD1, 6 bases. The CDR3 has 15 amino acids. Germline values: CDR1 SGHRS, CDR2 YFSETQ. The V end was cut by 5 bases, the J end by 2 bases, with 15 bases between. The CDR3 DNA is TGCGCCAGCAGAGTACAGGGTTTTTACACAGATACGCAGTATTTT. Its translation: CASRVQGFYTDTQYF.

V usage is TRBV20-1 and J usage is TRBJ1-2; unclear D gene. The germline V gene encodes CDR1 DFQATT and CDR2 SNEGSKA (reference sequence). The CDR3 has 15 amino acids. With 0 bases removed from V and 5 bases from J, the gap between germline ends came to 16 bases. The CDR3 loop reads CSARDSGEQRYGYTF. The CDR3 DNA reads as TGCAGTGCTAGAGATAGCGGCGAACAGAGATATGGCTACACCTTC.

The V gene is TRBV4-3, the J gene TRBJ1-1; D is perhaps TRBD1 (6 bases). CDR1 and CDR2 (germline): LGHNA, YSLEER. The CDR3 spans 17 residues. Trimming took off 0 bases at V and 1 base at J, with 15 bases between the two ends. Written as DNA, the CDR3 is TGCGCCAGCAGCCAAGATGTGTTGGGGGGCTGGAACACTGAAGCTTTCTTT. As protein: CASSQDVLGGWNTEAFF.

Ten or more counts support this clonotype. The chain recombines TRBV6-2 or TRBV6-3 with TRBJ2-7; the D is unclear. This CDR3 has 12 residues. The V gene lost 2 bases and the J gene lost 2 bases, with 4 bases spanning the gap. The germline V gene encodes CDR1 MNHEY and CDR2 SVGEGT. This CDR3 reads CASSYGTYEQYF. The DNA of the CDR3 is TGTGCCAGCAGTTACGGGACCTACGAGCAGTACTTC.

The chain joins TRBV7-2 to TRBJ1-1; D is perhaps TRBD1 (6 bases). Germline CDR1 is SGHTA and CDR2 is FQGNSA. The CDR3 runs to 18 residues. The V end lost 1 base, the J end lost 1 base, and 19 bases lay between the germline ends. The CDR3 DNA reads as TGTGCCAGCAGCTTAGTAAGAGGGGCAGACAGGAGGAACACTGAAGCTTTCTTT. It specifies CASSLVRGADRRNTEAFF.

This clonotype was seen only a few times. The rearrangement uses TRBV7-9 and TRBJ2-4; 9 bases align to TRBD1. V was pared by 5 bases and J by 2 bases, with 13 bases of the junction left unmatched. The CDR3 consists of 18 residues. Germline loops: CDR1 SEHNR, CDR2 FQNEAQ (reference sequence). The CDR3 spells CASSTPTGGAESKNIQYF. The CDR3, as DNA: TGTGCCAGCAGCACTCCTACAGGGGGCGCGGAATCCAAAAACATTCAGTACTTC.

The chain employs TRBV6-5 and TRBJ2-7, with 7 nucleotides matching TRBD1. The J segment lost 2 bases and the V segment lost 5 bases, leaving 6 bases of the junction unmatched. The CDR3 consists of 14 residues. The germline gives CDR1 MNHEY, CDR2 SVGAGI. The DNA of the CDR3 is TGTGCCAGCAGTGACCGACAGGGTGCCTACGAGCAGTACTTC. Translated: CASSDRQGAYEQYF.

The CDR3 DNA is TGTGCCAGCACCCCGGACAGGGGGGTCGATACGCAGTATTTT. Amino acid sequence: CASTPDRGVDTQYF. The chain recombines TRBV6-6 with TRBJ2-3; 10 nucleotides line up with TRBD1. This CDR3 contains 14 residues. Looked up from germline, CDR1 is MNHNY and CDR2 is SVGAGI (reference sequence). V shed 7 bases and J 6 bases; nucleotides not matched to a gene: 7.

This chain joins TRBV7-2 and TRBJ2-7; D tentatively fits TRBD1 or TRBD2 (5 bases each). V dropped 4 bases and J dropped 3 bases, with 16 bases sitting between them. This CDR3 contains 15 residues. Germline CDR1 and CDR2: SGHTA and FQGNSA. CDR3 protein: CASSSGIGTVYEQYF. The DNA of the CDR3 is TGTGCCAGCAGCTCCGGGATAGGGACGGTCTACGAGCAGTACTTC.

The table lists this clonotype with a few counts. The V gene is TRBV27, the J gene TRBJ2-7; 7 bases map to TRBD2. Judging by the DNA end, TRBJ2-5 fits better; the J call may be wrong. Looked up from germline, CDR1 is MNHEY and CDR2 is SMNVEV (reference sequence). The CDR3 consists of 16 residues. CDR3 in amino acids: CASSLLSGGVWETQYF. The CDR3 DNA reads TGTGCCAGCAGTTTATTATCGGGGGGTGTCTGGGAGACCCAGTACTTC.

This chain connects TRBV28 to TRBJ1-5, with no clear D. This CDR3 has 14 amino acids. The V end lost 8 bases, the J end lost 6 bases, and 17 bases lay between the germline ends. Per the germline V gene, CDR1 is MDHEN and CDR2 is SYDVKM. CDR3 protein: CASRGPTYAQPQHF. CDR3 nucleotides: TGTGCCAGCCGCGGACCCACTTATGCTCAGCCCCAGCATTTT.

The V gene is TRBV29-1, the J gene TRBJ1-1; D remains unclear. CDR1 is SQVTM and CDR2 is ANQGSEA in the germline V gene. V was pared by 4 bases and J by 4 bases, with 10 bases between. CDR3 size: 12 residues. The CDR3: CSVAFSGTEAFF. The CDR3 DNA follows: TGCAGCGTTGCCTTTTCAGGCACTGAAGCTTTCTTT.

The V and J genes are TRBV2 and TRBJ1-5, with D possibly matching TRBD1 (5 bases). V shed 1 base and J shed 1 base, with 8 bases lying between them. CDR3 size: 15 residues. Germline V gene lookup returns CDR1 SNHLY and CDR2 FYNNEI. CDR3 coding DNA: TGTGCCAGCAGTGAAGGACAGTCGAGCAATCAGCCCCAGCATTTT. As protein: CASSEGQSSNQPQHF.

This clonotype was picked up a small number of times. The rearrangement uses TRBV6-5 and TRBJ2-5, with 9 bases matching TRBD2. In germline, CDR1 is MNHEY, CDR2 SVGAGI. The V segment lost 6 bases and the J segment 0 bases; nucleotides outside the gene matches: 8. The CDR3 spans 16 residues. CDR3 residues: CASRQRLAENQETQYF. The CDR3 DNA reads as TGTGCCAGCAGACAAAGACTAGCGGAGAACCAAGAGACCCAGTACTTC.

The chain employs TRBV28 and TRBJ1-4; no firm D call. The CDR3 totals 13 residues. Germline V CDR1 and CDR2: MDHEN, SYDVKM. Trimming left V 3 bases short and J 12 bases short, with 14 bases between. CDR3 coding DNA: TGTGCCAGCAGTTTGAGAAGTGACACCGAACTGTTTTTT. Translated: CASSLRSDTELFF.

CDR3 nucleotide sequence: TGTGCCAGCAGCCTCGGACAGGGGATCTATCAGCCCCAGCATTTT. Residues: CASSLGQGIYQPQHF. This sequence joins TRBV5-6 and TRBJ1-5; TRBD1 matches 9 bases. The V and J ends lost 4 bases and 5 bases, in that order; junction bases with no gene match: 7. Per germline, CDR1 SGHDT and CDR2 YYEEEE. The CDR3 extends over 15 amino acids.

This clonotype was counted between two and nine times. The rearrangement joins TRBV10-3 to TRBJ1-5; D gene uncertain. This CDR3 contains 13 residues. The germline CDR1 and CDR2 sequences are ENHRY and SYGVKD. Trimming took off 2 bases at V and 6 bases at J, with 8 bases between the two ends. DNA of the CDR3: TGTGCCATCAGTGAGACAGCCGCTCAGCCCCAGCATTTT. Translated: CAISETAAQPQHF.

CDR3: CASSSSRGAEETQYF. CDR3 bases: TGTGCCAGCAGCTCCTCCCGGGGGGCTGAAGAGACCCAGTACTTC. The gene calls are TRBV7-3 and TRBJ2-5; perhaps TRBD2 as D (7 bases). This CDR3 has 15 residues. Germline lookup yields CDR1 SGHTA and CDR2 FQGTGA. V lost 4 bases, J lost 3 bases, and 15 bases lay in between.